This T cell receptor beta chain was captured by sequencing in a study of a mutant IDH1 vaccine in newly diagnosed glioma (dated by TCRdb to the early 2020s). At the level of the whole study: Vaccination was initiated 4-6 weeks after radiotherapy alone, or concurrently with temozolomide cycles in the chemotherapy-containing groups. The roughly 35 treated patients were roughly 60% male and about 38% female, with a mean age of around 40 years. Prior to enrollment, patients had been given standard therapy consisting of radiotherapy alone, temozolomide alone, or radiochemotherapy with temozolomide, with the combination given to most patients. The week-35 safety follow-up was designated visit V12, and the week-47 end of study was designated visit V13. Peripheral blood was drawn at six visits: V03 (baseline), V05, V07, V10, V12 and V13. For exploratory analyses, longitudinal TCRB deep sequencing was carried out in approximately 25 treated patients wherever samples were available. What the study reported, not specific to this receptor: No apparent relationship was observed between pseudoprogression and alterations in the top peripheral T cell clonotypes detected by TCRB sequencing. Availability determined which PBMC samples were chosen for TCRB deep sequencing. Immune responses induced by the vaccine were seen in more than 85% of patients across multiple MHC alleles. The authors stated that sample limitations prevented analyses of patient blood samples from being reproduced.

Note on this clone: Its cognate antigen has yet to be identified. The record has no base qualities; no much larger clone is one base away.

Interpreted using the paper, the time point label stands for: week 35, safety follow-up. A 20-mer mutant IDH1 peptide at 300 micrograms in Montanide made up each vaccine dose, which was injected subcutaneously together with topical imiquimod. Across visits V03 through V10, patients got a total of eight vaccinations, given in weeks 1, 3, 5, 7, 11, 15, 19 and 23. Donors had newly diagnosed WHO grade 3 or 4 IDH1-mutant astrocytomas with loss of nuclear ATRX. The samples were drawn from NOA16, a multicentre, single-arm, open-label phase I trial in Germany that tested a mutant IDH1 peptide vaccine in humans for the first time. Genomic DNA for TCRB sequencing was isolated from EDTA blood with the DNeasy Blood and Tissue Kit. Receptor libraries were prepared by the immunoSEQ multiplex PCR assay. Rearranged TCR beta chain sequences were amplified using the hsTCRB Kit according to the manufacturer's protocol. TCRB libraries were sequenced on an Illumina MiSeq. The original pipeline was this. The proprietary platform of the kit vendor was used for demultiplexing, trimming and gene mapping. Held by TCRdb, this immuneACCESS table contains in-frame sequences only and omits some clones. Under half of the omission traces to an unresolved V gene where checked; the cause of the rest is unknown. The V and J calls and the clone size are those of that table, but D and trimming were determined from the DNA. The sample table holds tens of thousands of clones, of which more than 60% were seen once. The ten top clones hold more than 6.5% of the sample.

The trim is 5 bases for V and 0 bases for J, with a gap of 10 bases between the germline ends. The germline V gene (reference sequence) gives CDR1 as LNHDA and CDR2 as SQIVND. From the cysteine up to the phenylalanine, the CDR3 has a length of 14 residues. The retained sequence is limited to the CDR3, 42 bases, with the frame set at the first base. Material: PBMCs, obtained from a glioma patient whose treatment included an IDH1 peptide vaccine. The chain is made from TRBV19 and TRBJ2-5; TRBD2 might be the D gene, on 6 matching bases. This clonotype originated in a man aged 45-65 years with glioma. The CDR3 reads CASSGGIYQETQYF. The base sequence is TGTGCCAGTAGTGGGGGGATCTACCAAGAGACCCAGTACTTC.